What follows describes a single T cell receptor (beta chain). This record belongs to a study of blood T cell repertoires in COVID-19. As for the study in general: Spain, Italy and the United States supplied samples that represented acute and convalescent COVID-19. Nucleic acid was either cDNA or gDNA, and it came from T cells, B-cell-depleted T cells, or PBMCs.

Original processing methods: Nucleated cell counts were estimated from reference gene primer amplification. The method was immunoSEQ multiplex PCR; TCRdb's version includes in-frame clones alone and lacks a portion of them. That table is the source of V, J and clone size, and D and trimming were worked out from the DNA. This table holds 250,000 to 350,000 clones, roughly 90% found once. Trimming took 6 bases from V and 5 from J; bases not matched to a gene: 14. Germline-derived CDR1 and CDR2 are SQVTM and ANQGSEA. CDR3 length: 16 amino acids. The receptor's source is an older woman with acute or convalescent COVID-19. The chain is built from TRBV29-1 and TRBJ2-2; TRBD2 aligns across 8 bases. Input material: peripheral blood. The CDR3 sequence: CSVAGTRGGGTGELFF. Here the CDR3 DNA reads TGCAGCGTCGCCGGGACTAGAGGGGGTGGGACCGGGGAGCTGTTTTTT.